This TCR beta chain originates from a study of T cells in Graves' hyperthyroidism and ophthalmopathy. Comments on this clonotype: As yet, its antigen is unknown. A much larger clone differs by one base, so this may be a read error.

General study findings and limits: Blood also carried most thyroid clonotypes expanded above 0.001.

The hyperthyroidism patients had all been newly diagnosed, and their disease duration was under 2 months. Their ages ranged from 18 to 65 years. Every diagnosis used clinical symptoms, serum thyroxine and TRAb, thyroid ultrasound and orbital computed tomography. The CDR3 length is 12 residues. Germline CDR1 and CDR2: SGHDN and FVKESK. RNA transcripts provided the source from which TCR beta CDR3 regions were amplified. First-round RT-PCR with HTBI primers amplified the TCR CDR3 region. MiXCR, run by TCRdb on the multiplex PCR reads, gives a single entry per CDR3 protein. Found here are around 350,000 distinct CDR3 sequences, approximately 19% of them singletons; the top ten hold roughly 3.5%.

The gene calls are TRBV14 and TRBJ1-5, with D possibly TRBD1 on 5 matching bases. The TCR was taken from a woman under 30 with Graves' hyperthyroidism. The specimen was blood. In DNA, the CDR3 is TGTGCCAGCAGCTGGGGGGGTCAGCCCCAGCAGTTT. It is translated as CASSWGGQPQQF.